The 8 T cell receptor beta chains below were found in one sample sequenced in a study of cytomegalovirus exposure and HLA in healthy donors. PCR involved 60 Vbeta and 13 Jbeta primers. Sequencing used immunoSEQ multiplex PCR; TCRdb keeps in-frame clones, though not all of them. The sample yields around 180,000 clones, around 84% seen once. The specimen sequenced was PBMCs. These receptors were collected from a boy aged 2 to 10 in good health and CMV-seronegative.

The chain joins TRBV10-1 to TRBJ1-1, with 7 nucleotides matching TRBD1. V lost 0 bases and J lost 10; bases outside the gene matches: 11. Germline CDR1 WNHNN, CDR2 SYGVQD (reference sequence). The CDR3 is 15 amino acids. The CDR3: CASSESNRVGGGAFF. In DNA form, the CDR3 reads TGCGCCAGCAGTGAGTCGAACAGGGTAGGGGGCGGAGCTTTCTTT.

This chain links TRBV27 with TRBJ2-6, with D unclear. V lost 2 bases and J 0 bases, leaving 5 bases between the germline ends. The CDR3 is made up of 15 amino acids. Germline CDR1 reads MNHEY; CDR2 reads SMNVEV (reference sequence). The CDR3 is CASSLTVSGANVLTF. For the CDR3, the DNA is TGTGCCAGCAGTTTAACGGTCTCTGGGGCCAACGTCCTGACTTTC.

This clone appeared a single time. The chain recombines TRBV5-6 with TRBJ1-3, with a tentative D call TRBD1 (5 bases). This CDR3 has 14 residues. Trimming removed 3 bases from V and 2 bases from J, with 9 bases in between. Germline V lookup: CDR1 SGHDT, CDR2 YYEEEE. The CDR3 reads CASSYGGTGNTIYF. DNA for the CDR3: TGTGCCAGCAGCTACGGGGGTACTGGAAACACCATATATTTT.

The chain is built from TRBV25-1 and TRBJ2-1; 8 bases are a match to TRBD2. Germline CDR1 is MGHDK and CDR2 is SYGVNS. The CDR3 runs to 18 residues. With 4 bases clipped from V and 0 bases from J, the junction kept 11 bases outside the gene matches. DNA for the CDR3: TGTGCCAGCAGTGCCCCAGCGGGAGAGGAGAGCTCCTACAATGAGCAGTTCTTC. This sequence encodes CASSAPAGEESSYNEQFF.

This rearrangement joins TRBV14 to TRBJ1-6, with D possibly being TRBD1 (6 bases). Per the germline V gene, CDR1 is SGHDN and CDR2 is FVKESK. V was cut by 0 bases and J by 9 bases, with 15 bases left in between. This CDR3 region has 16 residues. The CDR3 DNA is TGTGCCAGCAGCCAAGATTTACAGGGAAGAGTTTCACCCCTCCACTTT. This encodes CASSQDLQGRVSPLHF.

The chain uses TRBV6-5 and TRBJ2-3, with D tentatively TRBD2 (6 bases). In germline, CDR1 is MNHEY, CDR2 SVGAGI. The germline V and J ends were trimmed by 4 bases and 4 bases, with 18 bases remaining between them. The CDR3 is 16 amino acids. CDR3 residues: CASSSHTGSGADTQYF. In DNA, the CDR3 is TGTGCCAGCAGTTCCCACACCGGGAGCGGCGCAGATACGCAGTATTTT.

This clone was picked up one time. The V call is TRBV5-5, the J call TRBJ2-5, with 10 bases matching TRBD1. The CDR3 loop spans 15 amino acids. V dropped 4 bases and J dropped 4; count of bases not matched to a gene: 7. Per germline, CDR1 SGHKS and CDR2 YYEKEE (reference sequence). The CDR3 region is CASSEGQGLRETQYF. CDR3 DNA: TGTGCCAGCAGCGAGGGACAGGGGTTGCGAGAGACCCAGTACTTC.

The CDR3 nucleotides are TGTGCCAGCAGTGAGACCAAACCCGACAGTCAGCCCCAGCATTTT. Amino acids: CASSETKPDSQPQHF. The chain recombines TRBV28 with TRBJ1-5, with a weak D call TRBD1 (5 bases). This CDR3 has 15 amino acids. Trimming removed 5 bases from V and 6 bases from J, with 17 bases in between. Germline V lookup: CDR1 MDHEN, CDR2 SYDVKM.